The text below deals with one T cell receptor beta chain. Antigen specificity is unknown. The data derive from a study of vaccination effects on CD4 cells after COVID-19. The protocol was immunoSEQ multiplex PCR, while the TCRdb copy is restricted to in-frame clones and leaves out a portion. The repertoire consists of about 31,000 clones, with about 63% occurring once and the leading ten covering over 25%. ViraFEST used viral peptide pools to expand antigen-specific CD4+ T cells before sequencing. Upon completion of around eleven days in culture, CD4+ T cells were isolated. Testing of the vaccine recipients showed negative nucleocapsid antibodies and no prior SARS-CoV-2 infection. The germline V and J ends were trimmed by 1 base and 12 bases, with 20 bases remaining between them. This CDR3 is 16 amino acids long. Looked up from germline, CDR1 is SGHKS and CDR2 is YYEKEE (reference sequence).

V and J are TRBV5-5 and TRBJ1-6, with D tentatively TRBD1 (5 bases). The receptor was isolated from a human donor who received a COVID-19 vaccine. Sequenced material: CD4+ T cells from PBMCs cultured with HCoV-229E spike peptides, taken before COVID-19 vaccination. CDR3 nucleotides: TGTGCCAGCAGCTTGACCTCGGGACGGTCGAGGGTACCCCTCCACTTT. It translates to CASSLTSGRSRVPLHF.